The T cell receptor beta chain under discussion was sequenced for a study of blood T cell repertoires in COVID-19. Authors' data handling: Nucleated cell counts were estimated from reference gene primer amplification. Data came from immunoSEQ multiplex PCR; TCRdb stores just in-frame clones and leaves some out. That table supplies the V and J calls and clone size; D and trimming were determined from the DNA. The table shows some 160,000 clones, with more than 75% occurring only once. V lost 6 bases and J lost 4, with 7 bases in between. This CDR3 is built from 11 residues. Looked up from germline, CDR1 is SGHDT and CDR2 is YYEEEE.

The sample comprised peripheral blood. V usage is TRBV5-6 and J usage is TRBJ2-5; D not certain. This receptor was taken from a man between 60 and 75 years old with acute or convalescent COVID-19. The CDR3 here is CASTYRETQYF. CDR3 nucleotide sequence: TGTGCCAGCACCTATAGAGAGACCCAGTACTTC.